The subject of this entry is one T cell receptor beta chain. Its antigen is as yet unknown. The sample comes from a study of a mutant IDH1 vaccine in newly diagnosed glioma. Background on the study: Of the patients given treatment, roughly 62% were male and 37.5% were female, and a mean age of approximately 40 years was recorded. Those enrolled had earlier been treated with radiotherapy, temozolomide, or both, mostly both.

Time point indicated: week 11, during vaccination. Doses of 300 ug of mutant IDH1 20-mer peptide were given with topical imiquimod. The CDR3 totals 12 residues. Germline CDR1 MNHNY, CDR2 SVGAGI (reference sequence). Deletions cut 5 bases from V and 5 bases from J, with 8 bases between. Repertoires were generated with immunoSEQ multiplex PCR, while TCRdb's copy carries only in-frame clones and drops some. The top ten clones hold approximately 25% of a sample with tens of thousands of clones, around 80% of them seen once. The chain has TRBV6-6 and TRBJ2-3; tentatively, D is TRBD1 (5 bases). Sequences were derived from PBMCs, sampled from a glioma patient whose treatment included an IDH1 peptide vaccine. The TCR comes from a man aged 25-45 years with glioma. Here the CDR3 DNA reads TGTGCCAGCAGTCCTACAGGAGATACGCAGTATTTT. This translates into CASSPTGDTQYF.